These 21 T cell receptor beta chains came from one sample sequenced in a study of blood T cell repertoires in COVID-19. Here immunoSEQ multiplex PCR was the method, and the copy in TCRdb shows in-frame clones only, minus some. The table lists 210,000 or so clones, 84% of them singletons. Specimen: PBMCs or T cells enriched from blood (not recorded which). The receptors were gathered from a man aged 60 to 75 who had recovered from COVID-19.

The rearrangement joins TRBV11-3 to TRBJ2-3; possibly TRBD2 for D (6 bases). Germline V CDR1 and CDR2: SGHNT, YENEEA. V was clipped by 5 bases and J by 1 base, with 16 bases between them. This CDR3 is built from 16 residues. The CDR3 bases are TGTGCCAGCAGCATCAGTAGCGGCGGGCGCACAGATACGCAGTATTTT. This sequence encodes CASSISSGGRTDTQYF.

This clone was recorded a few times. The CDR3 is CASSVRRADEQFF. CDR3 nucleotides: TGTGCCAGCAGCGTGCGCAGGGCGGATGAGCAGTTCTTC. The genes are TRBV5-8 and TRBJ2-1; D perhaps matches TRBD1 (5 bases). The CDR3 runs 13 residues. Deletions cut 4 bases from V and 8 bases from J, with 13 bases between. From germline, CDR1 is SGHTS and CDR2 YDEGEE.

The chain recombines TRBV29-1 with TRBJ2-7, with a tentative D call TRBD2 (6 bases). V was cut by 7 bases and J by 7 bases, with 23 bases left in between. Per germline, CDR1 SQVTM and CDR2 ANQGSEA. The CDR3 runs to 14 residues. The CDR3 DNA follows: TGCAGCGCCCTACGAGGGACTGACGTTAATGAGCAGTACTTC. Translation: CSALRGTDVNEQYF.

The J gene is TRBJ1-5, the V gene TRBV7-2; D is unclear. Germline loops: CDR1 SGHTA, CDR2 FQGNSA. V lost 1 base and J lost 1, with 8 bases in between. CDR3 size: 15 residues. The CDR3 region has the DNA TGTGCCAGCAGCTTAGGGTGGCCGAGCAATCAGCCCCAGCATTTT. It codes for CASSLGWPSNQPQHF.

This rearrangement joins TRBV2 to TRBJ2-2; 7 nucleotides line up with TRBD2. V dropped 1 base and J dropped 2; count of bases not matched to a gene: 4. The length of the CDR3 is 16 residues. From germline, CDR1 is SNHLY and CDR2 FYNNEI. The CDR3, as DNA: TGTGCCAGCAGTGAAGATGGGGGGGAAAACACCGGGGAGCTGTTTTTT. Translating gives CASSEDGGENTGELFF.

This clone was detected only once. The J gene is TRBJ2-3, the V gene TRBV2; perhaps TRBD2 as D (6 bases). Looked up from germline, CDR1 is SNHLY and CDR2 is FYNNEI. The V end was cut by 2 bases, the J end by 1 base, with 13 bases between. The CDR3 consists of 16 residues. In DNA, the CDR3 is TGTGCCAGCAGTGAATCCCGGCGGGGACGCACAGATACGCAGTATTTT. It specifies CASSESRRGRTDTQYF.

This chain uses TRBV11-3 with TRBJ1-1; D is unclear. V lost 8 bases to trimming and J lost 4 bases, with 8 bases between them. This CDR3 is built from 11 residues. In germline, CDR1 is SGHNT, CDR2 YENEEA. CDR3 DNA sequence: TGTGCCAGCGGTAGCAGCACTGAAGCTTTCTTT. Translated, it gives CASGSSTEAFF.

The V gene is TRBV11-3, the J gene TRBJ2-1, with 10 bases identical to TRBD2. This CDR3 is built from 16 residues. CDR1 is SGHNT and CDR2 is YENEEA in the germline V gene. V was clipped by 4 bases and J by 7 bases; unmatched bases: 10. CDR3 DNA sequence: TGTGCCAGCAGCTCCGGACTAGCGGATGCTAGGAATGAGCAGTTCTTC. Translated, it gives CASSSGLADARNEQFF.

The chain recombines TRBV2 with TRBJ1-6, with D unclear. The CDR3 contains 14 residues. CDR1 is SNHLY and CDR2 is FYNNEI in the germline V gene. Trimming left V 7 bases short and J 7 bases short, with 14 bases between. The CDR3 region is CASTQTAVNSPLHF. CDR3 bases: TGTGCCAGCACCCAGACGGCGGTGAATTCACCCCTCCACTTT.

The chain links TRBV3-1 (or the pseudogene TRBV3-2) to TRBJ1-5; 7 bases map to TRBD1. V shed 4 bases and J 2 bases; nucleotides not matched to a gene: 5. Germline CDR1 reads LGHDT; CDR2 reads YNNKEL (reference sequence). The CDR3 loop spans 15 amino acids. In DNA form, the CDR3 reads TGTGCCAGCAGCCCCCCAGGGGGAGGCAATCAGCCCCAGCATTTT. This encodes CASSPPGGGNQPQHF.

The chain joins TRBV19 to TRBJ1-6, with a weak D call TRBD1 (6 bases). CDR3 size: 15 residues. Germline lookup yields CDR1 LNHDA and CDR2 SQIVND (reference sequence). Between the trimmed V and J ends, which lost 5 bases and 5 bases, there was a span of 13 bases. In DNA form, the CDR3 reads TGTGCCAGTAGTCCAGGGGTATCCCATAATTCACCCCTCCACTTT. It is translated as CASSPGVSHNSPLHF.

This chain joins TRBV18 and TRBJ1-4; 8 bases align to TRBD1. This CDR3 has 15 amino acids. The V gene end was trimmed by 3 bases and the J gene end by 6 bases; junction bases not matched to a gene: 6. The germline gives CDR1 KGHSH, CDR2 LQKENI. The CDR3 nucleotides are TGTGCCAGCTCACCGGCCGGGACAGGAGATGAAAAACTGTTTTTT. It yields the protein CASSPAGTGDEKLFF.

This clone has only one observation. CDR3 amino acids: CASSPDLQGHEQFF. CDR3 in DNA: TGTGCCAGCTCACCCGATCTACAGGGCCATGAGCAGTTCTTC. The chain links TRBV18 to TRBJ2-1; D is perhaps TRBD1 (6 bases). Trimming took off 3 bases at V and 8 bases at J, with 14 bases between the two ends. This CDR3 is built from 14 residues. CDR1 and CDR2 (germline): KGHSH, LQKENI. The full variable domain, with the rest looked up from reference TRBV18 and TRBJ2-1, is NAGVMQNPRHLVRRRGQEARLRCSPMKGHSHVYWYRQLPEEGLKFMVYLQKENIIDESGMPKERFSAEFPKEGPSILRIQQVVRGDSAAYFCASSPDLQGHEQFFGPGTRLTVL.

In DNA form, the CDR3 reads TGTGCCAGCAGCCGTCCTAATGAAAAACTGTTTTTT. Its protein product is CASSRPNEKLFF. The chain uses TRBV7-2 and TRBJ1-4, with D hard to call. The CDR3 runs to 12 residues. CDR1 is SGHTA and CDR2 is FQGNSA in the germline V gene. Trimming stripped 5 bases from V and 3 bases from J, with 4 bases between. Drawing the rest from reference TRBV7-2 and TRBJ1-4, the complete variable domain is GAGVSQSPSNKVTEKGKDVELRCDPISGHTALYWYRQSLGQGLEFLIYFQGNSAPDKSGLPSDRFSAERTGGSVSTLTIQRTQQEDSAVYLCASSRPNEKLFFGSGTQLSVL.

This chain uses TRBV19 with TRBJ1-5; TRBD1 aligns across 7 bases. The germline V gene encodes CDR1 LNHDA and CDR2 SQIVND (reference sequence). V gave up 2 bases and J gave up 7 bases; unmatched junction bases: 5. This CDR3 is 14 amino acids long. The CDR3 region is CASSIQGDEQPQHF. For the CDR3, the DNA is TGTGCCAGTAGTATACAGGGGGATGAGCAGCCCCAGCATTTT.

This rearrangement joins TRBV11-2 to TRBJ1-4; 9 positions agree with TRBD1. The CDR3 has 15 amino acids. Germline V gene sequence: CDR1 SGHAT, CDR2 FQNNGV. Germline trimming cut 5 bases from V and 8 bases from J; bases unmatched to any gene: 9. DNA of the CDR3: TGTGCCAGCAGCAGCGCCGGGACAGGGCGAGAAAAACTGTTTTTT. Its protein product is CASSSAGTGREKLFF.

The chain's CDR3 is CASSYGAGDTQYF. In nucleotides, the CDR3 is TGTGCCAGCAGTTATGGGGCAGGAGATACGCAGTATTTT. The rearrangement joins TRBV27 to TRBJ2-3, with D perhaps matching TRBD1 (5 bases). The CDR3 totals 13 residues. Germline assignment: CDR1 MNHEY and CDR2 SMNVEV (reference sequence). V shed 4 bases and J shed 5 bases, with 10 bases lying between them.

J is TRBJ2-6 and V is TRBV10-3, with 7 bases lining up with TRBD1. The CDR3 length is 15 residues. Losses at the gene ends were 2 bases for V and 9 bases for J; bases not matched to a gene: 7. Germline CDR1 reads ENHRY; CDR2 reads SYGVKD. The DNA for the CDR3 is TGTGCCATCAGTGAGAGGGACAGCACTAACAACGTCCTGACTTTC. It is translated as CAISERDSTNNVLTF.

This chain uses TRBV7-2 with TRBJ1-3; maybe TRBD1 (6 bases). In germline, CDR1 is SGHTA, CDR2 FQGNSA. V was pared by 0 bases and J by 0 bases, with 6 bases between. CDR3 length equals 15 residues. The CDR3 DNA follows: TGTGCCAGCAGCTTAGCGGGGGCCTCTGGAAACACCATATATTTT. Translated, it gives CASSLAGASGNTIYF.

The table lists this clone with a few counts. The chain joins TRBV27 to TRBJ2-7; 7 positions agree with TRBD2. This CDR3 has 14 residues. V lost 5 bases, J lost 4 bases, and 8 bases stayed unmatched. Germline CDR1 reads MNHEY; CDR2 reads SMNVEV (reference sequence). The CDR3 sequence is CASSPLAGVYEQYF. CDR3 sequence (DNA): TGTGCCAGCAGTCCCCTGGCGGGGGTTTACGAGCAGTACTTC.

With regard to this clone: Other DNA variants within this sample encode the same CDR3. The chain combines TRBV5-1 with TRBJ2-3; TRBD2 is a possible D gene (7 bases). V lost 2 bases and J 0 bases, leaving 10 bases between the germline ends. The CDR3 loop spans 15 amino acids. The germline V gene has CDR1 SGHRS and CDR2 YFSETQ. The chain's CDR3 is CASSLEGGSTDTQYF. The CDR3 DNA follows: TGCGCCAGCAGCTTAGAGGGGGGGAGCACAGATACGCAGTATTTT.